The 7 T cell receptor beta chains below were found in one sample sequenced in a study of blood T cell repertoires in COVID-19. Assay used: immunoSEQ multiplex PCR; TCRdb lists only in-frame clones, some missing. The sample has 65,000 to 75,000 clones, 91% seen once; the top ten hold about an eighth. The sample taken for sequencing was peripheral blood. These receptors all stem from a human donor with active COVID-19. The donor label of this sample is uncertain.

The chain joins TRBV10-3 to TRBJ1-2; 7 bases agree with TRBD1. The V segment lost 8 bases and the J segment 3 bases; nucleotides outside the gene matches: 3. This CDR3 has 12 amino acids. CDR1 ENHRY and CDR2 SYGVKD come from the germline V gene. DNA for the CDR3: TGTGCCATCTCAGACAGGGACTATGGCTACACCTTC. Translating gives CAISDRDYGYTF.

The chain carries TRBV27 and TRBJ2-2; 8 positions agree with TRBD1. CDR3 length: 14 residues. Germline CDR1 is MNHEY and CDR2 is SMNVEV (reference sequence). The junction had 5 bases not matched to a gene; V was cut back by 5 bases and J by 6 bases. For the CDR3, the DNA is TGTGCCAGCAGTCGGACAGGGAAGTCCGGGGAGCTGTTTTTT. Its translation: CASSRTGKSGELFF.

This clone was seen once. The chain links TRBV7-2 to TRBJ2-7; 10 positions agree with TRBD2. The J segment lost 4 bases and the V segment lost 3 bases, leaving 3 bases of the junction unmatched. The germline V gene encodes CDR1 SGHTA and CDR2 FQGNSA. The CDR3 loop spans 14 amino acids. The CDR3 spells CASSFGTSAYEQYF. The CDR3 coding sequence is TGTGCCAGCAGCTTCGGGACTAGCGCATACGAGCAGTACTTC.

The genes are TRBV7-2 and TRBJ2-5, with TRBD2 as a possible D gene (5 bases). The germline gives CDR1 SGHTA, CDR2 FQGNSA. The CDR3 has 15 amino acids. Trimming left V 2 bases short and J 5 bases short, with 15 bases between. CDR3 protein: CASSLIGTQRETQYF. Written as DNA, the CDR3 is TGTGCCAGCAGCTTAATTGGCACTCAGCGGGAGACCCAGTACTTC.

The chain's CDR3 is CATSDLPGKRQETQYF. DNA for the CDR3: TGTGCCACCAGTGATTTGCCGGGGAAACGGCAAGAGACCCAGTACTTC. V usage is TRBV24-1 and J usage is TRBJ2-5; weak D call: TRBD2 (5 bases). The germline V gene encodes CDR1 KGHDR and CDR2 SFDVKD. V was clipped by 0 bases and J by 2 bases, with 12 bases between them. The CDR3 runs to 16 residues.

The chain combines TRBV28 with TRBJ2-7; possible D gene TRBD1, 6 bases. The CDR3 loop spans 15 amino acids. Germline V lookup: CDR1 MDHEN, CDR2 SYDVKM. V dropped 3 bases and J dropped 6 bases, with 18 bases sitting between them. The CDR3 DNA sequence: TGTGCCAGCAGTTTGAATCGGGGCAGGGGCTCCGAGCAGTACTTC. Translation: CASSLNRGRGSEQYF.

This clone showed up just a few times. V is TRBV10-1 and J is TRBJ2-7; 8 bases are shared with TRBD1. This CDR3 comprises 15 residues. Germline V lookup: CDR1 WNHNN, CDR2 SYGVQD (reference sequence). V shed 4 bases, J shed 4 bases, and the junction held 9 bases outside the gene matches. CDR3 protein: CASSVLRTGPYEQYF. CDR3 in DNA: TGCGCCAGCAGTGTCCTTCGGACAGGGCCTTACGAGCAGTACTTC.